Reported below is one T cell receptor beta chain. The data were produced by immunoSEQ multiplex PCR, yet TCRdb's version contains in-frame clones alone and is incomplete. Of approximately 90,000 clones in the sample, about 81% were seen once. This entry comes from a study of control samples from healthy donors and cancer patients. The CDR3 sequence is 14 residues long. Germline V gene sequence: CDR1 SGHDT, CDR2 YYEEEE. V gave up 4 bases and J gave up 5 bases; unmatched junction bases: 5. Input material: PBMCs. The rearrangement uses TRBV5-6 and TRBJ2-5, with 10 bases matching TRBD1. This receptor was obtained from a man in his 70s with lung cancer. The CDR3 spells CASSLGTGVETQYF. The DNA of the CDR3 is TGTGCCAGCAGCCTCGGGACAGGGGTGGAGACCCAGTACTTC.